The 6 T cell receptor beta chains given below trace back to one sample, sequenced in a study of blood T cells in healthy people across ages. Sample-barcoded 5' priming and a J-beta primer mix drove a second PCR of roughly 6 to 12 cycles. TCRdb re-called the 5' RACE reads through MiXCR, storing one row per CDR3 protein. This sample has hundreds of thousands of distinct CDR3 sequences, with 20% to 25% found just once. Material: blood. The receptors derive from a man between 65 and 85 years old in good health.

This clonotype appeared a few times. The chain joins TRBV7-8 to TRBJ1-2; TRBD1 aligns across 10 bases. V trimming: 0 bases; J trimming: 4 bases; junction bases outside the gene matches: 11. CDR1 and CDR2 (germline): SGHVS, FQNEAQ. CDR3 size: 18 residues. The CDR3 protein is CASSLASGTGVTLYGYTF. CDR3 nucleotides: TGTGCCAGCAGCTTAGCGTCCGGGACAGGGGTCACCCTCTATGGCTACACCTTC. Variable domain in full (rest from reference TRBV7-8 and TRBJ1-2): GAGVSQSPRYKVAKRGQDVALRCDPISGHVSLFWYQQALGQGPEFLTYFQNEAQLDKSGLPSDRFFAERPEGSVSTLKIQRTQQEDSAVYLCASSLASGTGVTLYGYTFGSGTRLTVV.

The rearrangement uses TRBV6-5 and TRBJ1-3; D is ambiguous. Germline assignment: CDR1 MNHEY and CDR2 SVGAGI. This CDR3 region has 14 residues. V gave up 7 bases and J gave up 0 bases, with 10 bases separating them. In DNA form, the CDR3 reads TGTGCCAGCACGTCGCACCACTCTGGAAACACCATATATTTT. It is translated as CASTSHHSGNTIYF.

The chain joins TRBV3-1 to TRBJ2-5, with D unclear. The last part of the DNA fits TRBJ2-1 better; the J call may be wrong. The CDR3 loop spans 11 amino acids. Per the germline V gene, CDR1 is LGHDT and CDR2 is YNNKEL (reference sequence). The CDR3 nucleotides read TGTGCCAGCAGCCAAAAGGGTGAGCAGTTCTTC. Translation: CASSQKGEQFF.

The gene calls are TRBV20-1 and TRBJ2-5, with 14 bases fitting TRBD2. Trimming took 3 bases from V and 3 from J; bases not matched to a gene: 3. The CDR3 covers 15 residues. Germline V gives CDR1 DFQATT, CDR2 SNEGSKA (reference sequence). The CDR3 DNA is TGCAGTGCTAGTGGGACTAGCGGGAGAGAAGAGACCCAGTACTTC. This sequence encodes CSASGTSGREETQYF.

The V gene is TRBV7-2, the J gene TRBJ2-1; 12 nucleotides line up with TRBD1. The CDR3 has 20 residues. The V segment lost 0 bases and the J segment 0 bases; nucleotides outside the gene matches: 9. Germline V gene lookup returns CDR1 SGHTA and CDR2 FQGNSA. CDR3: CASSLAGTGGQTSSYNEQFF. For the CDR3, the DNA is TGTGCCAGCAGCTTAGCGGGGACAGGGGGCCAAACGAGCTCCTACAATGAGCAGTTCTTC.

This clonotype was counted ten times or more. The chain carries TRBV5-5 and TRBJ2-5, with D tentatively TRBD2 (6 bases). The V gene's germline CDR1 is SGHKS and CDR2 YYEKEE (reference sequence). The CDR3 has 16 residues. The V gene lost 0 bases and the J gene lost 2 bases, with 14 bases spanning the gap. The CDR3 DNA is TGTGCCAGCAGCTTGGGGAGGGCAGTGAGACAAGAGACCCAGTACTTC. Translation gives CASSLGRAVRQETQYF. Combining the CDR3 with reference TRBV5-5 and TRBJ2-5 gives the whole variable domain DAGVTQSPTHLIKTRGQQVTLRCSPISGHKSVSWYQQVLGQGPQFIFQYYEKEERGRGNFPDRFSARQFPNYSSELNVNALLLGDSALYLCASSLGRAVRQETQYFGPGTRLLVL.